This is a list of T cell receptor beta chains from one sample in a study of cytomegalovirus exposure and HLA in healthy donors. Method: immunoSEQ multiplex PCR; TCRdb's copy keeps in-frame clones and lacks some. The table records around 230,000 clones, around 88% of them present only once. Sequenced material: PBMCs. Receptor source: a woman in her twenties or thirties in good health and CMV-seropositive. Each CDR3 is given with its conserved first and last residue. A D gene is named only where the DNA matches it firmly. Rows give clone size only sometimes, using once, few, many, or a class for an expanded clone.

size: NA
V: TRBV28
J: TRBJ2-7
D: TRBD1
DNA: TGTGCCAGCAGTTCCCATGGTACAGGGGGCGCCTCCTACGAGCAGTACTTC
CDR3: CASSSHGTGGASYEQYF

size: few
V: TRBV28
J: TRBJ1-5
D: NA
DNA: TGTGCCAGCATCTCGAATGGAGGGATTGAGCAGCCCCAGCATTTT
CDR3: CASISNGGIEQPQHF

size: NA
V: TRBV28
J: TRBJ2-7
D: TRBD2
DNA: TGTGCCAGCAGTACCTATAGCGGGAGGCCCTACGAGCAGTACTTC
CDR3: CASSTYSGRPYEQYF

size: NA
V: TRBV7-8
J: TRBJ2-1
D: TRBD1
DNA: TGTGCCAGCAGCTTAGCGTGGGCAGGGGGCGAAAATGAGCAGTTCTTC
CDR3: CASSLAWAGGENEQFF

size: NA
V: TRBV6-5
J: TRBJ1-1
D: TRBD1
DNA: TGTGCCAGCAGTGACAGGGTTACGACTGAAGCTTTCTTT
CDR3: CASSDRVTTEAFF

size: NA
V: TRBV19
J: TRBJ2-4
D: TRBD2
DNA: TGTGCCAGTAGTACCAGGACTAGCGGGACCAAACGGACCAAAAACATTCAGTACTTC
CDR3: CASSTRTSGTKRTKNIQYF

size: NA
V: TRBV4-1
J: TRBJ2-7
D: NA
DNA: TGCGCCAGCAGCCAAGATAGGGAGCAGTACGAGCAGTACTTC
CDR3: CASSQDREQYEQYF

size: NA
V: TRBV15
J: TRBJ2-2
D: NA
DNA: TGTGCCACCAGCAGAGATCGGGTCCCCGGGGAGCTGTTTTTT
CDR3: CATSRDRVPGELFF

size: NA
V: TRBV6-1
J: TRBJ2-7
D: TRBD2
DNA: TGTGCCAGCAGTGGAATAAGTTCCCCCGGGAGGATCGCCTACGAGCAGTACTTC
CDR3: CASSGISSPGRIAYEQYF

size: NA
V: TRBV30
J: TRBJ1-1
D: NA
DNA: TGTGCCTGGACCCCATACGGGGAGGGGGCTGAAGCTTTCTTT
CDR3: CAWTPYGEGAEAFF

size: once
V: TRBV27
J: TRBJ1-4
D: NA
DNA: TGTGCCAGCAGCAAACAGGGAGAGGGAACCACTAATGAAAAACTGTTTTTT
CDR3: CASSKQGEGTTNEKLFF

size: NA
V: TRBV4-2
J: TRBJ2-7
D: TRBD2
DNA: TGTGCCAGCAGCCAGACCGGGACTAGCGGGCTCTACTACGAGCAGTACTTC
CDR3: CASSQTGTSGLYYEQYF

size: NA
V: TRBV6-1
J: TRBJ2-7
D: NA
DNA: TGTGCCAGCGAAAACGACGGGAGAAAAAACTACGAGCAGTACTTC
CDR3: CASENDGRKNYEQYF

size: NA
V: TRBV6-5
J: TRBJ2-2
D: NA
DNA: TGTGCCAGCAGGGAGAACGCGAACACCGGGGAGCTGTTTTTT
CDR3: CASRENANTGELFF

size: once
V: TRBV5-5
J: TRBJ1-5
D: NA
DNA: TGTGCCAGCAGCTCTGGCCAGGCTAGCAATCAGCCCCAGCATTTT
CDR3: CASSSGQASNQPQHF

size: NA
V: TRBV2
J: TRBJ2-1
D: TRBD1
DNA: TGTGCCAGTACCGGGACAGGGGTTCGCAATGAGCAGTTCTTC
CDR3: CASTGTGVRNEQFF

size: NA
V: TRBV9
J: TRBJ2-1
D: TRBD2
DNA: TGTGCCAGCAGCGTTCCAGGGCTAGCGGGTAACAATGAGCAGTTCTTC
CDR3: CASSVPGLAGNNEQFF

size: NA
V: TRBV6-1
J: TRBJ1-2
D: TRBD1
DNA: TGTGCCAGCAGTGAAGGGGGACAGGGGCTCTATGGCTACACCTTC
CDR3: CASSEGGQGLYGYTF

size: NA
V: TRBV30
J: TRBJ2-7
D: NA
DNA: TGTGCCTGGAGTGGTCAGGGGGGCGACGAGCAGTACTTC
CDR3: CAWSGQGGDEQYF

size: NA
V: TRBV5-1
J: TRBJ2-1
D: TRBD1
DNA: TGCGCCAGCAGCCACCGGGACAGGGATGATGAGCAGTTCTTC
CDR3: CASSHRDRDDEQFF

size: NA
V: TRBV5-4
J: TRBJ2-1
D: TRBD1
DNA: TGTGCCAGCAGCTTGAATCCGCAGGGGGCAACGTACAATGAGCAGTTCTTC
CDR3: CASSLNPQGATYNEQFF

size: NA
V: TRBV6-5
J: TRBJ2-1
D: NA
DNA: TGTGCCAGCAGTTACTCTGGGTACCGGGGGTACAATGAGCAGTTCTTC
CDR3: CASSYSGYRGYNEQFF

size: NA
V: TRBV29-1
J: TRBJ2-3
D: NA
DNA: TGCAGCGTTGAAATAGTGAGGGCAGATACGCAGTATTTT
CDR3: CSVEIVRADTQYF

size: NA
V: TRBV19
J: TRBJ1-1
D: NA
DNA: TGTGCCAGTACGCCGATCCGGGGCACTGAAGCTTTCTTT
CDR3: CASTPIRGTEAFF

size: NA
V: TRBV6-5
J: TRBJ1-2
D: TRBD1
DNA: TGTGCCAGCAGCCTCGGGACAGGGGGCGCTTATGGCTACACCTTC
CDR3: CASSLGTGGAYGYTF

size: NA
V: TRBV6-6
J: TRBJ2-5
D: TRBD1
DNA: TGTGCCAGCAGCCCCTTGACAGGGTCGGAGACCCAGTACTTC
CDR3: CASSPLTGSETQYF

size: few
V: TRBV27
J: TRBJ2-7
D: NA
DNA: TGTGCCAGCAGTTGGCAGGGGCACCAATACGAGCAGTACTTC
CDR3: CASSWQGHQYEQYF

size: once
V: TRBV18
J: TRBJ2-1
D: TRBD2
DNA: TGTGCCAGCTCACCACTGCTAGCGGGAGGGCCCGGGGAGCAGTTCTTC
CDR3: CASSPLLAGGPGEQFF

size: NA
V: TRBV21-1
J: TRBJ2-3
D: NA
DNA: TGTGCCAGCAGCAGTGGACTAGCGGGAAGCACAGATACGCAGTATTTT
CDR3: CASSSGLAGSTDTQYF

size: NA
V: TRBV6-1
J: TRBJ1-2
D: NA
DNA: TGTGCCAGCAGTGAGTTGGACTCATGGTCGAGGTATGGCTACACCTTC
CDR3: CASSELDSWSRYGYTF